One sample yielded the 30 T cell receptor beta chains listed below, sequenced in a study of blood T cell repertoires in COVID-19. TCRdb's table, derived via immunoSEQ multiplex PCR, lists solely in-frame clones and lacks some. The table shows approximately 220,000 clones, with around 82% occurring only once. Sequencing used PBMCs or T cells enriched from blood (not recorded which). These receptors came from a middle-aged woman who had been exposed to COVID-19.

J is TRBJ1-2 and V is TRBV5-1; D might be TRBD1 (6 bases). This CDR3 is 14 amino acids long. The V and J ends lost 2 bases and 7 bases respectively, with 15 bases between them. Germline V lookup: CDR1 SGHRS, CDR2 YFSETQ. The CDR3 protein is CASSLWDKNAGYTF. CDR3 DNA: TGCGCCAGCAGCTTATGGGACAAGAATGCTGGCTACACCTTC.

Note on this clone: The same CDR3 arises from other DNA sequences in this sample as well. The chain uses TRBV7-2 and TRBJ2-2; D ambiguous. Looked up from germline, CDR1 is SGHTA and CDR2 is FQGNSA. The CDR3 runs to 14 residues. V lost 3 bases and J lost 4, with 9 bases in between. The CDR3 sequence: CASSFERLTGELFF. The CDR3 DNA follows: TGTGCCAGCAGCTTTGAGCGCCTCACCGGGGAGCTGTTTTTT.

The V gene is TRBV11-2, the J gene TRBJ1-4, with 8 bases that match TRBD1. The germline V gene has CDR1 SGHAT and CDR2 FQNNGV. The trim removed 4 bases at V and 4 bases at J, leaving 5 bases unmatched. This CDR3 is built from 15 residues. The CDR3 sequence: CASSSRGRLNEKLFF. The CDR3 DNA reads TGTGCCAGCAGCTCCAGGGGGCGACTTAATGAAAAACTGTTTTTT. The full variable domain, in which reference TRBV11-2 and TRBJ1-4 provide the parts outside the CDR3, is EAGVAQSPRYKIIEKRQSVAFWCNPISGHATLYWYQQILGQGPKLLIQFQNNGVVDDSQLPKDRFSAERLKGVDSTLKIQPAKLEDSAVYLCASSSRGRLNEKLFFGSGTQLSVL.

The genes are TRBV19 and TRBJ1-3, with D possibly matching TRBD1 (5 bases). Trimming took off 7 bases at V and 1 base at J, with 11 bases between the two ends. This CDR3 has 14 residues. In germline, CDR1 is LNHDA, CDR2 SQIVND (reference sequence). DNA for the CDR3: TGTGCCAGTATCCCCCCAGGGTCTGGAAACACCATATATTTT. Protein sequence: CASIPPGSGNTIYF.

This sequence joins TRBV7-3 and TRBJ2-2; a possible D gene is TRBD1 (6 bases). Trimming cost V 5 bases and J 5 bases, with 12 bases left between them. This CDR3 has 14 residues. CDR1 and CDR2 (germline): SGHTA, FQGTGA. The CDR3 coding sequence is TGTGCCAGCAGCCAACAGGGTGCTACCGGGGAGCTGTTTTTT. It translates to CASSQQGATGELFF.

The rearrangement uses TRBV19 and TRBJ2-6; 7 positions match TRBD1. The germline CDR1 and CDR2 sequences are LNHDA and SQIVND (reference sequence). The CDR3 consists of 20 residues. After removal of 6 bases from V and 1 base from J, the junction contained 18 bases not matched to a gene. CDR3 DNA: TGTGCCAGTAGAATCGACAATCTCCGGGACAGCTTATCTGGGGCCAACGTCCTGACTTTC. Encoded protein: CASRIDNLRDSLSGANVLTF.

The chain couples TRBV5-1 to TRBJ2-5; TRBD1 is a possible D gene (7 bases). Per germline, CDR1 SGHRS and CDR2 YFSETQ. Trimming took off 2 bases at V and 5 bases at J, with 13 bases between the two ends. The CDR3 totals 14 residues. In DNA, the CDR3 is TGCGCCAGCAGCTTCGCAGGGGGGATTGAGACCCAGTACTTC. Residues: CASSFAGGIETQYF. Looking up the rest from reference TRBV5-1 and TRBJ2-5 gives the full variable domain: KAGVTQTPRYLIKTRGQQVTLSCSPISGHRSVSWYQQTPGQGLQFLFEYFSETQRNKGNFPGRFSGRQFSNSRSEMNVSTLELGDSALYLCASSFAGGIETQYFGPGTRLLVL.

J is TRBJ2-1 and V is TRBV7-3; the match to TRBD2 covers 9 bases. With 5 bases clipped from V and 9 bases from J, the junction kept 17 bases outside the gene matches. This CDR3 has 17 residues. Germline-derived CDR1 and CDR2 are SGHTA and FQGTGA. CDR3 loop: CASSPSPGLALYGEQFF. The CDR3 DNA follows: TGTGCCAGCAGCCCAAGTCCGGGACTAGCTCTATACGGTGAGCAGTTCTTC.

The chain links TRBV18 to TRBJ1-4; TRBD1 matches at 7 bases. V lost 6 bases, J lost 8 bases, and 6 bases stayed unmatched. Germline assignment: CDR1 KGHSH and CDR2 LQKENI. The CDR3 is 13 residues long. The CDR3 spells CASSLDRHEKLFF. In DNA, the CDR3 is TGTGCCAGCTCCCTGGACAGGCACGAAAAACTGTTTTTT.

The chain carries TRBV10-2 and TRBJ2-7, with TRBD1 matching 9 bases. The CDR3 totals 14 residues. Germline V gene sequence: CDR1 WSHSY, CDR2 SAAADI. J gave up 2 bases and V 7 bases, and 6 bases lay outside the gene matches. Here the CDR3 reads CASTGTGRAYEQYF. The CDR3 nucleotides are TGCGCCAGCACCGGGACAGGGAGGGCCTACGAGCAGTACTTC.

The chain combines TRBV9 with TRBJ1-5, with TRBD1 matching 9 bases. This CDR3 is 15 amino acids long. Germline V gene data show CDR1 as SGDLS and CDR2 as YYNGEE. V lost 4 bases, J lost 6 bases, and 8 bases stayed unmatched. The DNA for the CDR3 is TGTGCCAGCAGCACAACCGGGACAGGGATTCAGCCCCAGCATTTT. Residues: CASSTTGTGIQPQHF.

The chain couples TRBV1 to TRBJ1-2; the table's D call TRBD1 went unverified against the DNA. TRBV1 counts as a pseudogene. There are 15 residues in the CDR3. The CDR3 coding sequence is TGCACCAGCAGCCGGAACAGAACAGGGGGCTATGGCTACACCTTC. Translated: CTSSRNRTGGYGYTF.

This clone was seen more than once but under ten times. This same CDR3 is encoded by further DNA sequences in the sample. The chain recombines TRBV18 with TRBJ1-2; D is unclear. V was cut by 6 bases and J by 2 bases, with 10 bases left in between. Germline lookup yields CDR1 KGHSH and CDR2 LQKENI. CDR3 length: 13 residues. This CDR3 is CASSPDKNYGYTF. CDR3 nucleotides: TGTGCCAGCTCGCCCGACAAGAACTATGGCTACACCTTC.

The chain carries TRBV4-2 and TRBJ2-1; 12 nucleotides line up with TRBD2. Germline V CDR1 and CDR2: LGHNA, YNFKEQ. The CDR3 extends over 19 amino acids. J gave up 6 bases and V 0 bases, and 12 bases lay outside the gene matches. The CDR3 region is CASSQDPPSSGGAANEQFF. The CDR3 bases are TGTGCCAGCAGCCAAGATCCCCCCTCTAGCGGGGGGGCCGCCAATGAGCAGTTCTTC.

This chain links TRBV2 with TRBJ2-4; 7 nucleotides line up with TRBD2. The CDR3 has 15 residues. CDR1 and CDR2 (germline): SNHLY, FYNNEI. V lost 7 bases and J lost 4; bases outside the gene matches: 10. DNA of the CDR3: TGTGCCAGCACCAGCCCGACTAGCCTTAAAAACATTCAGTACTTC. Protein product: CASTSPTSLKNIQYF.

The chain couples TRBV3-1 (or the pseudogene TRBV3-2) to TRBJ1-2; 10 bases fit TRBD1. The germline gives CDR1 LGHDT, CDR2 YNNKEL (reference sequence). V trimming: 1 base; J trimming: 11 bases; junction bases outside the gene matches: 25. The CDR3 loop spans 20 amino acids. CDR3 bases: TGTGCCAGCAGCCAAGCCAAGATACCGGGACAGGGGCCCGTACTCACCCCATACACCTTC. Translation: CASSQAKIPGQGPVLTPYTF.

The V and J genes are TRBV10-3 and TRBJ2-1; tentatively, D is TRBD1 (5 bases). V was trimmed by 5 bases and J by 7 bases, leaving 12 bases between them. From germline, CDR1 is ENHRY and CDR2 SYGVKD. The CDR3 is 13 amino acids. CDR3 protein: CAISSEAGNEQFF. The CDR3 DNA reads as TGTGCCATCAGTTCTGAGGCAGGGAATGAGCAGTTCTTC.

This chain connects TRBV2 to TRBJ1-2; D gene unclear. V was pared by 6 bases and J by 3 bases, with 14 bases between. The germline V gene has CDR1 SNHLY and CDR2 FYNNEI. The CDR3 loop spans 14 amino acids. The CDR3 loop is CASSAGGRYYGYTF. Written as DNA, the CDR3 is TGTGCCAGCAGCGCGGGAGGACGGTACTATGGCTACACCTTC.

V gene TRBV3-1 (or the pseudogene TRBV3-2) combines with J gene TRBJ1-2; D remains unclear. The CDR3 runs to 11 residues. Trimming stripped 4 bases from V and 6 bases from J, with 6 bases between. CDR1 and CDR2 from the germline V gene are LGHDT and YNNKEL (reference sequence). CDR3 in DNA: TGTGCCAGCAGCCTTCAGGATGGCTACACCTTC. It yields the protein CASSLQDGYTF.

The chain uses TRBV5-5 and TRBJ1-3; 8 bases line up with TRBD1. CDR1 and CDR2 from the germline V gene are SGHKS and YYEKEE (reference sequence). The CDR3 totals 16 residues. V was clipped by 4 bases and J by 0 bases; unmatched bases: 6. Written as DNA, the CDR3 is TGTGCCAGCAGCCTCACAGGGGGGTTCTCTGGAAACACCATATATTTT. Its translation is CASSLTGGFSGNTIYF.

The chain links TRBV4-2 to TRBJ1-2, with 12 bases lining up with TRBD1. The CDR3 sequence is 18 residues long. CDR1 and CDR2 from the germline V gene are LGHNA and YNFKEQ. V was clipped by 0 bases and J by 1 base; unmatched bases: 6. As DNA, the CDR3 is TGTGCCAGCAGCCAAGAGTCGGGACAGGGGGCTTATAACTATGGCTACACCTTC. Its translation: CASSQESGQGAYNYGYTF.

The V gene is TRBV7-2, the J gene TRBJ1-5, with 8 bases identical to TRBD1. The CDR3 has 13 amino acids. Germline-derived CDR1 and CDR2 are SGHTA and FQGNSA. The junction had 3 bases not matched to a gene; V was cut back by 6 bases and J by 5 bases. The CDR3 is CASSDRGHQPQHF. CDR3 DNA sequence: TGTGCCAGCAGTGACAGGGGCCATCAGCCCCAGCATTTT. Based on the CDR3 plus reference TRBV7-2 and TRBJ1-5, the full variable domain is GAGVSQSPSNKVTEKGKDVELRCDPISGHTALYWYRQSLGQGLEFLIYFQGNSAPDKSGLPSDRFSAERTGGSVSTLTIQRTQQEDSAVYLCASSDRGHQPQHFGDGTRLSIL.

This clone was observed a single time. The chain links TRBV2 to TRBJ2-5; D gene uncertain. V dropped 1 base and J dropped 4 bases, with 10 bases sitting between them. Looked up from germline, CDR1 is SNHLY and CDR2 is FYNNEI. The CDR3 runs to 14 residues. CDR3 in amino acids: CASSEVPWRETQYF. The CDR3 nucleotides read TGTGCCAGCAGTGAAGTCCCATGGAGAGAGACCCAGTACTTC.

The chain is built from TRBV6-5 and TRBJ2-3, with D possibly matching TRBD2 (6 bases). Germline V lookup: CDR1 MNHEY, CDR2 SVGAGI. The CDR3 is made up of 15 amino acids. Trimming cost V 7 bases and J 1 base, with 15 bases left between them. DNA of the CDR3: TGTGCCAGCACTAGTAGGGGCGGGGGCACAGATACGCAGTATTTT. Its translation is CASTSRGGGTDTQYF.

V is TRBV9 and J is TRBJ1-2; 10 bases agree with TRBD1. The J segment lost 2 bases and the V segment lost 0 bases, leaving 4 bases of the junction unmatched. Germline assignment: CDR1 SGDLS and CDR2 YYNGEE. The CDR3 covers 16 residues. CDR3 region: CASSVASDRGNYGYTF. The DNA of the CDR3 is TGTGCCAGCAGCGTAGCCTCGGACAGGGGGAACTATGGCTACACCTTC.

V gene TRBV9 combines with J gene TRBJ2-1; the match to TRBD2 covers 10 bases. The CDR3 has 16 residues. Per the germline V gene, CDR1 is SGDLS and CDR2 is YYNGEE. With V trimmed by 5 bases and J by 1 base, 6 bases remained unmatched. The CDR3 DNA sequence: TGTGCCAGCAGTGCTAGCGGGGGTGAATCCTACAATGAGCAGTTCTTC. Translating it yields CASSASGGESYNEQFF.

This chain connects TRBV6-2 or TRBV6-3 to TRBJ1-2, with 8 bases identical to TRBD1. V lost 2 bases, J lost 2 bases, and 7 bases stayed unmatched. From germline, CDR1 is MNHEY and CDR2 SVGEGT. The CDR3 consists of 16 residues. The CDR3: CASSYGAGGENYGYTF. CDR3 DNA sequence: TGTGCCAGCAGTTACGGGGCAGGGGGCGAAAACTATGGCTACACCTTC.

V is TRBV18 and J is TRBJ2-2; 8 bases are shared with TRBD1. The germline V gene has CDR1 KGHSH and CDR2 LQKENI. V gave up 6 bases and J gave up 5 bases; unmatched junction bases: 8. This CDR3 has 15 residues. The CDR3 sequence is CASSRTGINTGELFF. In DNA, the CDR3 is TGTGCCAGCTCGCGGACAGGGATCAATACCGGGGAGCTGTTTTTT.

The CDR3 here is CASSPRTGGSGEQYF. The CDR3 region has the DNA TGTGCCAGCAGCCCCAGGACAGGGGGCTCAGGCGAGCAGTACTTC. V usage is TRBV3-1 (or the pseudogene TRBV3-2) and J usage is TRBJ2-7, with 11 bases matching TRBD1. V dropped 4 bases and J dropped 6; count of bases not matched to a gene: 8. Looked up from germline, CDR1 is LGHDT and CDR2 is YNNKEL (reference sequence). There are 15 residues in the CDR3.

The V and J genes are TRBV14 and TRBJ2-1; 14 bases agree with TRBD2. Germline CDR1 SGHDN, CDR2 FVKESK. The CDR3 covers 16 residues. V shed 4 bases, J shed 3 bases, and the junction held 2 bases outside the gene matches. The CDR3 DNA reads as TGTGCCAGCAGCCGACTAGCGGGGGGGAGCTACAATGAGCAGTTCTTC. Translated: CASSRLAGGSYNEQFF. Based on the CDR3 plus reference TRBV14 and TRBJ2-1, the full variable domain is EAGVTQFPSHSVIEKGQTVTLRCDPISGHDNLYWYRRVMGKEIKFLLHFVKESKQDESGMPNNRFLAERTGGTYSTLKVQPAELEDSGVYFCASSRLAGGSYNEQFFGPGTRLTVL.